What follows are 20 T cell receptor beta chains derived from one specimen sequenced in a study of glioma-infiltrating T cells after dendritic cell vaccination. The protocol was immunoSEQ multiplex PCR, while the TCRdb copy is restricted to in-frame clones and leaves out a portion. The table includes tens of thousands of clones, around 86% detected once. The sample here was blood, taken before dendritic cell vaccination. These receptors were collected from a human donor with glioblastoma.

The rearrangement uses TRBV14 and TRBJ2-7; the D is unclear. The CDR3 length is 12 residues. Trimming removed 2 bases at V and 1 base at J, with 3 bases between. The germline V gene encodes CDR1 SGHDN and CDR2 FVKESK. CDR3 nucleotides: TGTGCCAGCAGCCAAACATCCTACGAGCAGTACTTC. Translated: CASSQTSYEQYF. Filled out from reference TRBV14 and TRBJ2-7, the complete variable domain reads EAGVTQFPSHSVIEKGQTVTLRCDPISGHDNLYWYRRVMGKEIKFLLHFVKESKQDESGMPNNRFLAERTGGTYSTLKVQPAELEDSGVYFCASSQTSYEQYFGPGTRLTVT.

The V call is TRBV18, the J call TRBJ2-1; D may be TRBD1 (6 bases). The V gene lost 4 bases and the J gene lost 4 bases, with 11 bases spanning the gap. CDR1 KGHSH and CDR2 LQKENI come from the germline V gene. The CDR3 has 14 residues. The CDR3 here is CASSLSDSYNEQFF. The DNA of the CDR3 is TGTGCCAGCTCACTTTCGGACAGTTACAATGAGCAGTTCTTC.

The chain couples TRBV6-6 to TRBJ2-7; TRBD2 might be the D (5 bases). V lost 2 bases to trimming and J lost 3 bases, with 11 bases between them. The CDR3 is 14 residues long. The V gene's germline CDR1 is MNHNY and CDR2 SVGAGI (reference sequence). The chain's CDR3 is CASSYGGDYYEQYF. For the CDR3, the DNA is TGTGCCAGCAGTTACGGAGGTGACTACTACGAGCAGTACTTC.

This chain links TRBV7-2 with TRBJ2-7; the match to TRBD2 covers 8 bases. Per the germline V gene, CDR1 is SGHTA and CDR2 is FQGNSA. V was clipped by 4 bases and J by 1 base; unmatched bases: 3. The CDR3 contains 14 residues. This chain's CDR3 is CASSYGGVSYEQYF. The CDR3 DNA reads TGTGCCAGCAGCTACGGGGGGGTTTCCTACGAGCAGTACTTC. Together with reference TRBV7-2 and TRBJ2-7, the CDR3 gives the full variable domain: GAGVSQSPSNKVTEKGKDVELRCDPISGHTALYWYRQSLGQGLEFLIYFQGNSAPDKSGLPSDRFSAERTGGSVSTLTIQRTQQEDSAVYLCASSYGGVSYEQYFGPGTRLTVT.

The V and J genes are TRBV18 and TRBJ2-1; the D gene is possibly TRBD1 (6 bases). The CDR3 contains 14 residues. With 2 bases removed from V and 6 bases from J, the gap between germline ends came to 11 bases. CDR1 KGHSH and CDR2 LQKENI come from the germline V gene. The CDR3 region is CASSPSGVGNEQFF. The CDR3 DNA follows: TGTGCCAGCTCACCATCAGGGGTGGGCAATGAGCAGTTCTTC.

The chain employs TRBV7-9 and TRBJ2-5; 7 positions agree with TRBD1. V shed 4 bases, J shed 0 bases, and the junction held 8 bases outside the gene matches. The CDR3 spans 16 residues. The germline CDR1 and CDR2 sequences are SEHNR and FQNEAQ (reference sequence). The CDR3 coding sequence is TGTGCCAGCAGCTCTACAGGGGCCACGTACCAAGAGACCCAGTACTTC. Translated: CASSSTGATYQETQYF.

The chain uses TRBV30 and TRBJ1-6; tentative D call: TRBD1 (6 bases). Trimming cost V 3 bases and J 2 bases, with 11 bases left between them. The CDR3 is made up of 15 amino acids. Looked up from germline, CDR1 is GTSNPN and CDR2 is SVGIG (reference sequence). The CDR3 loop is CAWRRGGPYNSPLHF. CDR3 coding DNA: TGTGCCTGGAGAAGGGGGGGCCCCTATAATTCACCCCTCCACTTT.

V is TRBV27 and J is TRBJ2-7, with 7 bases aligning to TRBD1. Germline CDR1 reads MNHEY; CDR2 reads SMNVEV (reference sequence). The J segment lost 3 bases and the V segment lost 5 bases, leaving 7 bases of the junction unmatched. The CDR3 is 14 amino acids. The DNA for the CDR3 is TGTGCCAGCAGTCGGGGACAGAGCAACTACGAGCAGTACTTC. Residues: CASSRGQSNYEQYF.

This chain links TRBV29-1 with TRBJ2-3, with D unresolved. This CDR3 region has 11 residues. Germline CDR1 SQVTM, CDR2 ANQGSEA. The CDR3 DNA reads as TGCACCTATGCACCCGGAGATACGCAGTATTTT. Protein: CTYAPGDTQYF.

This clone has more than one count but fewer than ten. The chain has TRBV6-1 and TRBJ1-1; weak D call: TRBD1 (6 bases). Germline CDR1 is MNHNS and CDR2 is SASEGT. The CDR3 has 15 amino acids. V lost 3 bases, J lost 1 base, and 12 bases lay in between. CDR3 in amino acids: CASSEPGHPNTEAFF. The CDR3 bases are TGTGCCAGCAGTGAGCCGGGACACCCGAACACTGAAGCTTTCTTT.

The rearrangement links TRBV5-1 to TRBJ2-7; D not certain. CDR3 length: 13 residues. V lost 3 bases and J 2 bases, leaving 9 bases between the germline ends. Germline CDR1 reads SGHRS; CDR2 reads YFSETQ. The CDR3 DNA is TGCGCCAGCAGCTACGACTTTGCCTACGAGCAGTACTTC. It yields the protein CASSYDFAYEQYF. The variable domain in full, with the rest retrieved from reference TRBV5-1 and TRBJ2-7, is KAGVTQTPRYLIKTRGQQVTLSCSPISGHRSVSWYQQTPGQGLQFLFEYFSETQRNKGNFPGRFSGRQFSNSRSEMNVSTLELGDSALYLCASSYDFAYEQYFGPGTRLTVT.

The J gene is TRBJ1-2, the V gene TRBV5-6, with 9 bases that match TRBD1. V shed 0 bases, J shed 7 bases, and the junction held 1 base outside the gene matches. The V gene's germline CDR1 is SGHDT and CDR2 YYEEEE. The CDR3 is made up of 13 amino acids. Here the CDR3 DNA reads TGTGCCAGCAGCTTGGGGGACAGGGCTGGCTACACCTTC. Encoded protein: CASSLGDRAGYTF.

CDR3 residues: CASSLSVVNEKLFF. Here the CDR3 DNA reads TGTGCCAGCAGCTTATCGGTTGTTAATGAAAAACTGTTTTTT. The chain is built from TRBV11-2 and TRBJ1-4, with no clear D. CDR1 SGHAT and CDR2 FQNNGV come from the germline V gene. The CDR3 loop spans 14 amino acids. Deletions cut 2 bases from V and 4 bases from J, with 8 bases between.

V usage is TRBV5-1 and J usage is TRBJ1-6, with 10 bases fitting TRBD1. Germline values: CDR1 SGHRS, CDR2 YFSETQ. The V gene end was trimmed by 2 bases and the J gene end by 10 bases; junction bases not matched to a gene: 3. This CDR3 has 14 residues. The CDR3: CASSLGQGVSPLHF. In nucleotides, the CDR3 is TGCGCCAGCAGCTTAGGACAGGGGGTATCACCCCTCCACTTT.

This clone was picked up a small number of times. The CDR3 DNA follows: TGTGCCAGCAGTTGGACAGGGCATAATTCACCCCTCCACTTT. It encodes CASSWTGHNSPLHF. V is TRBV6-1 and J is TRBJ1-6; 8 bases agree with TRBD1. Trimming removed 5 bases from V and 5 bases from J; junction bases left unmatched: 2. CDR1 and CDR2 (germline): MNHNS, SASEGT. CDR3 length: 14 amino acids.

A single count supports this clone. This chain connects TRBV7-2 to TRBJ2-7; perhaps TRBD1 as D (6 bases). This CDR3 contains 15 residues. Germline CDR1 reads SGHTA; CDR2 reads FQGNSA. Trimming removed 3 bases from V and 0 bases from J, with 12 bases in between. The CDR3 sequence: CASSFSGEYSYEQYF. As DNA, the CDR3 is TGTGCCAGCAGCTTTTCAGGGGAGTACTCCTACGAGCAGTACTTC.

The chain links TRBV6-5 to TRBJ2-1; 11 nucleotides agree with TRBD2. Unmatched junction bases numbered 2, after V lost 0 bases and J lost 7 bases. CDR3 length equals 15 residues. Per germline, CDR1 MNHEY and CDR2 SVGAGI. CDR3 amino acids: CASSYSSGGVNEQFF. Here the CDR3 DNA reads TGTGCCAGCAGTTACTCTAGCGGGGGGGTAAATGAGCAGTTCTTC.

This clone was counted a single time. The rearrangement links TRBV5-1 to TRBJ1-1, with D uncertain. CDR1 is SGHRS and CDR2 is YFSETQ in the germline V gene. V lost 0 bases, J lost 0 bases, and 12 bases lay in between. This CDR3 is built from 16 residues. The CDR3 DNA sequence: TGCGCCAGCAGCTTGGGGGCGGGTACAGTGAACACTGAAGCTTTCTTT. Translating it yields CASSLGAGTVNTEAFF.

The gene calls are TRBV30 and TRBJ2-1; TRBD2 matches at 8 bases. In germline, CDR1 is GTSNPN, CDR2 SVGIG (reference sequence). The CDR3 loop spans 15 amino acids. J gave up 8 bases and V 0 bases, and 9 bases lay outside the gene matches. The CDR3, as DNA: TGTGCCTGGAGTGTACGGAGCGGGGGTTTCGATGAGCAGTTCTTC. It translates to CAWSVRSGGFDEQFF. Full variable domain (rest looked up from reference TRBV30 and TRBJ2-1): SQTIHQWPATLVQPVGSPLSLECTVEGTSNPNLYWYRQAAGRGLQLLFYSVGIGQISSEVPQNLSASRPQDRQFILSSKKLLLSDSGFYLCAWSVRSGGFDEQFFGPGTRLTVL.

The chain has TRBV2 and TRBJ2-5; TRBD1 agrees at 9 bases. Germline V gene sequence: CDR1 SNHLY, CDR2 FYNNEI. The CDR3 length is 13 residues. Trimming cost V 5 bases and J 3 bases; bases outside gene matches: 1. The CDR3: CASSRDREETQYF. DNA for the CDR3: TGTGCCAGCAGTCGGGACAGGGAAGAGACCCAGTACTTC.